This is a list of T cell receptor beta chains from one sample in a study of cytomegalovirus exposure and HLA in healthy donors. Data came from immunoSEQ multiplex PCR; TCRdb stores just in-frame clones and leaves some out. Among about 150,000 clones listed, 65% to 70% were seen once. Sequencing was carried out using PBMCs. These receptors were collected from a young man in good health and CMV-seropositive. Both conserved end residues are part of each CDR3. The D gene is left open where the match is weak. Where a row states a size, it is once, few, many or the class of an expanded clone; other rows omit it.

clone_size: .; d_call: TRBD1; v_call: TRBV10-3; j_call: TRBJ1-3; cdr3_nt: TGTGCCATCAGTGTCCGGGACAGTGGTTTTTCTGGAAACACCATATATTTT; cdr3_aa: CAISVRDSGFSGNTIYF
clone_size: .; d_call: .; v_call: TRBV6-1; j_call: TRBJ1-5; cdr3_nt: TGTGCCAGCTTTGGGCAGGCGAATCAGCCCCAGCATTTT; cdr3_aa: CASFGQANQPQHF
clone_size: .; d_call: .; v_call: TRBV5-8; j_call: TRBJ2-2; cdr3_nt: TGTGCCAGCAGCTTGGGTTCATCGGCAGGCACCACCGGGGAGCTGTTTTTT; cdr3_aa: CASSLGSSAGTTGELFF
clone_size: .; d_call: .; v_call: TRBV5-5; j_call: TRBJ1-1; cdr3_nt: TGTGCCAGCAGCTTGGACAGATGGAACACTGAAGCTTTCTTT; cdr3_aa: CASSLDRWNTEAFF
clone_size: .; d_call: TRBD1; v_call: TRBV15; j_call: TRBJ1-5; cdr3_nt: TGTGCCACCAGCAGAGACGGGACAGGGGAGGGTCAGCCCCAGCATTTT; cdr3_aa: CATSRDGTGEGQPQHF
clone_size: .; d_call: TRBD1; v_call: TRBV7-6; j_call: TRBJ1-4; cdr3_nt: TGTGCCAGCAGCTCCGCGACAGGGATAAACACTAATGAAAAACTGTTTTTT; cdr3_aa: CASSSATGINTNEKLFF
clone_size: few; d_call: TRBD1; v_call: TRBV7-3; j_call: TRBJ2-5; cdr3_nt: TGTGCCAGCAGTTCCGGACAGGCGGAAGAGACCCAGTACTTC; cdr3_aa: CASSSGQAEETQYF
clone_size: .; d_call: .; v_call: TRBV30; j_call: TRBJ2-5; cdr3_nt: TGTGCCTGGAGTCCCCCCGGGTCGCGCGCGGAGACCCAGTACTTC; cdr3_aa: CAWSPPGSRAETQYF
clone_size: .; d_call: .; v_call: TRBV4-2; j_call: TRBJ2-7; cdr3_nt: TGTGCCAGCAGCCAAGAGGAGGAGGGGGCTGGCGAGCAGTACTTC; cdr3_aa: CASSQEEEGAGEQYF
clone_size: .; d_call: .; v_call: TRBV7-9; j_call: TRBJ2-7; cdr3_nt: TGTGCCAGCAGCCCACAATACCTGGGAGGTACCTACGAGCAGTACTTC; cdr3_aa: CASSPQYLGGTYEQYF
clone_size: .; d_call: TRBD1; v_call: TRBV2; j_call: TRBJ1-2; cdr3_nt: TGTGCCAGCAGTGATGGTAGCGAATCCGGGACAGGGAGAGGCTACACCTTC; cdr3_aa: CASSDGSESGTGRGYTF
clone_size: .; d_call: .; v_call: TRBV11-2; j_call: TRBJ1-1; cdr3_nt: TGTGCCAGCAGCTCACAGGGAAGCACTGAAGCTTTCTTT; cdr3_aa: CASSSQGSTEAFF
clone_size: few; d_call: TRBD1; v_call: TRBV9; j_call: TRBJ2-7; cdr3_nt: TGTGCCAGCAGCGTAGGAGGGACAGGGGCCTACGAGCAGTACTTC; cdr3_aa: CASSVGGTGAYEQYF
clone_size: .; d_call: .; v_call: TRBV6-5; j_call: TRBJ1-5; cdr3_nt: TGTGCCAGCAGCTGGACAGAGAATCAGCCCCAGCATTTT; cdr3_aa: CASSWTENQPQHF
clone_size: .; d_call: .; v_call: TRBV7-9; j_call: TRBJ2-5; cdr3_nt: TGTGCCAGCAGCCCGCGGCGGGAAGAGACCCAGTACTTC; cdr3_aa: CASSPRREETQYF
clone_size: .; d_call: TRBD1; v_call: TRBV11-2; j_call: TRBJ1-1; cdr3_nt: TGTGCCAGCAGACGTCCCGGGACAGGAAACACTGAAGCTTTCTTT; cdr3_aa: CASRRPGTGNTEAFF
clone_size: .; d_call: TRBD1; v_call: TRBV7-2; j_call: TRBJ1-3; cdr3_nt: TGTGCCAGCAGCCCAAGTGCCGGGACAGGGGGAGACACCATATATTTT; cdr3_aa: CASSPSAGTGGDTIYF
clone_size: .; d_call: .; v_call: TRBV7-9; j_call: TRBJ1-5; cdr3_nt: TGTGCCAGCAGCTCCGGACAGTTTAATCAGCCCCAGCATTTT; cdr3_aa: CASSSGQFNQPQHF
clone_size: .; d_call: TRBD1; v_call: TRBV7-6; j_call: TRBJ2-3; cdr3_nt: TGTGCCAGCAGCCGCGCGGGACAGGGGGCAGATACGCAGTATTTT; cdr3_aa: CASSRAGQGADTQYF
clone_size: .; d_call: TRBD2; v_call: TRBV7-2; j_call: TRBJ2-1; cdr3_nt: TGTGCCAGCAGCTCTGGACTAGCGGGAGCTCAGCAGTTCTTC; cdr3_aa: CASSSGLAGAQQFF
clone_size: .; d_call: .; v_call: TRBV28; j_call: TRBJ1-5; cdr3_nt: TGTGCCAGCAGTCGAGACAGTGGGAATCAGCCCCAGCATTTT; cdr3_aa: CASSRDSGNQPQHF
clone_size: .; d_call: TRBD1; v_call: TRBV27; j_call: TRBJ1-2; cdr3_nt: TGTGCCAGCAGGACACAGGGGAACGGCTACACCTTC; cdr3_aa: CASRTQGNGYTF
clone_size: few; d_call: TRBD1; v_call: TRBV6-5; j_call: TRBJ2-7; cdr3_nt: TGTGCCAGCAGCCCGGGGGACAGGAGCTCCTACGAGCAGTACTTC; cdr3_aa: CASSPGDRSSYEQYF
clone_size: .; d_call: .; v_call: TRBV11-1; j_call: TRBJ1-1; cdr3_nt: TGTGTTACCCGGTCGATGGAGGTACCTAACACTGAAGCTTTCTTT; cdr3_aa: CVTRSMEVPNTEAFF
clone_size: .; d_call: TRBD2; v_call: TRBV7-8; j_call: TRBJ2-7; cdr3_nt: TGTGCCAGCAGCCCCACATCGGACCTAGCGGGAGGCGAGCAGTACTTC; cdr3_aa: CASSPTSDLAGGEQYF
clone_size: .; d_call: .; v_call: TRBV7-9; j_call: TRBJ1-1; cdr3_nt: TGTGCCAGCAGCCAATGGAACACTGAAGCTTTCTTT; cdr3_aa: CASSQWNTEAFF